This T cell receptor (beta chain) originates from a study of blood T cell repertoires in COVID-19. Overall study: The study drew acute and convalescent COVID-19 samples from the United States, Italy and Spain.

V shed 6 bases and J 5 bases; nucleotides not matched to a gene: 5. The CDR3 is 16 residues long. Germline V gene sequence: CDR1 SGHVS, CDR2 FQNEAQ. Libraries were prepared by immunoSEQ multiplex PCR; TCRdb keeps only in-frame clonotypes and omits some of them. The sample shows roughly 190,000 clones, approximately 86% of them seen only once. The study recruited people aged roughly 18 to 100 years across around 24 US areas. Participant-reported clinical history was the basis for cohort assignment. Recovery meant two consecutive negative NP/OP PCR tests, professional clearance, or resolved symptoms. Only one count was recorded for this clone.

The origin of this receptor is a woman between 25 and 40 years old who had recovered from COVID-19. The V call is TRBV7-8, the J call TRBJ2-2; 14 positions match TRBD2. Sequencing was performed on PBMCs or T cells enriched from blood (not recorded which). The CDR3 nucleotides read TGTGCCAGCAGGGGACTAGCGGGAGCAGGTACCGGGGAGCTGTTTTTT. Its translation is CASRGLAGAGTGELFF.